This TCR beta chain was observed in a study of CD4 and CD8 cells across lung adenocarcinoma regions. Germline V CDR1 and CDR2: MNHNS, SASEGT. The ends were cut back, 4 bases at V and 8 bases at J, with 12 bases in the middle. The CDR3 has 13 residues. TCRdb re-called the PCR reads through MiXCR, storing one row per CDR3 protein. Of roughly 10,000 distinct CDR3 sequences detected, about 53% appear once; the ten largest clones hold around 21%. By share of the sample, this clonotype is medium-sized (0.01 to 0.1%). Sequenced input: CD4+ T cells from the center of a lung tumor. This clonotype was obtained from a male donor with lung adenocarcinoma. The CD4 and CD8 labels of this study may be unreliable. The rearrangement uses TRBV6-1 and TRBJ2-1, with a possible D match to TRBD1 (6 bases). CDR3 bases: TGTGCCAGCAGTGGGGAACAGGGAGATGAGCAGTTCTTC. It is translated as CASSGEQGDEQFF.